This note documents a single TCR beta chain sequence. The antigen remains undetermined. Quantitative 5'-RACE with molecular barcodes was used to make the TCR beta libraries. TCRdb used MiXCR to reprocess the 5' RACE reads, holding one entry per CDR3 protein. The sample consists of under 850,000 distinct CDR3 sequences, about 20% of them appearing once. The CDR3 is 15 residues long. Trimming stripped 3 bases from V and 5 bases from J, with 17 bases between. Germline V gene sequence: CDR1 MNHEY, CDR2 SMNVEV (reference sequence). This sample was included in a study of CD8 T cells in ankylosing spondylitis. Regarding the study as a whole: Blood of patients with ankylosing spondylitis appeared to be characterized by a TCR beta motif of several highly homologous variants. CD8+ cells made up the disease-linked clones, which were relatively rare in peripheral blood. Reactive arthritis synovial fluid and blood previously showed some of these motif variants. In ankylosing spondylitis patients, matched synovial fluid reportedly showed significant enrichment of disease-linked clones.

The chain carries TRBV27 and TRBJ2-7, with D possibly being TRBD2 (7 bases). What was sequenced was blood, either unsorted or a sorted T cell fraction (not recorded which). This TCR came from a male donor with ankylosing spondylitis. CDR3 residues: CASSFYSGGFDEQYF. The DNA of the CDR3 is TGTGCCAGCAGTTTTTATTCGGGGGGCTTCGACGAGCAGTACTTC.